The 21 T cell receptor beta chains presented below share a single source sample, sequenced in a study of CD8 T cells in ankylosing spondylitis. Study observations and caveats: Seven to nine highly homologous variants formed a TCR beta motif that appeared characteristic of ankylosing spondylitis blood.

A single record per CDR3 protein comes from TCRdb applying MiXCR to the 5' RACE reads. The sample lists about 700,000 distinct CDR3 sequences, under 20% occurring once. For these TCRs, the target antigens are not known. The sample comprised blood, either unsorted or a sorted T cell fraction (not recorded which). The receptors come from a male donor with ankylosing spondylitis.

The rearrangement uses TRBV12-3 or TRBV12-4 and TRBJ2-3, with TRBD2 identical over 7 bases. V lost 5 bases to trimming and J lost 1 base; unmatched junction nucleotides: 6. CDR3 length equals 15 residues. The CDR3 sequence: CASSPRTRRTDTQYF. The CDR3 nucleotides are TGTGCCAGCAGTCCCCGGACTAGACGCACAGATACGCAGTATTTT.

The chain couples TRBV11-1 to TRBJ2-1, with a possible D match to TRBD2 (6 bases). Germline V CDR1 and CDR2: SGHAT, FQDESV (reference sequence). The length of the CDR3 is 19 residues. Trimming removed 4 bases at V and 8 bases at J, with 30 bases between. The chain's CDR3 is CASSSPGRPARADPYEQFF. CDR3 nucleotide sequence: TGTGCCAGCAGCTCTCCTGGGAGGCCGGCGCGGGCGGACCCCTATGAGCAGTTCTTC.

There are many counts of this clonotype. The rearrangement links TRBV12-3 or TRBV12-4 to TRBJ2-2, with TRBD1 as a possible D gene (5 bases). V was pared by 5 bases and J by 1 base, with 11 bases between. CDR3 length equals 15 residues. The CDR3 sequence is CASSPLRENTGELFF. CDR3 DNA sequence: TGTGCCAGCAGTCCTCTCAGGGAGAACACCGGGGAGCTGTTTTTT.

This clonotype was seen a handful of times. This chain joins TRBV4-1 and TRBJ2-7; D is possibly TRBD1 (6 bases). Germline V lookup: CDR1 MGHRA, CDR2 YSYEKL. The CDR3 extends over 15 amino acids. The V end was cut by 4 bases, the J end by 5 bases, with 18 bases between. The CDR3 is CASSPLGDIGNEQYF. The DNA of the CDR3 is TGCGCCAGCAGCCCCCTGGGGGACATAGGCAACGAGCAGTACTTC.

CDR3 sequence: CASSLAPSGFGLPINYEQYF. DNA for the CDR3: TGTGCCAGCAGCTTAGCTCCGTCGGGGTTTGGGCTTCCCATTAACTACGAGCAGTACTTC. This sequence joins TRBV7-2 and TRBJ2-7, with D possibly matching TRBD2 (5 bases). Germline CDR1 is SGHTA and CDR2 is FQGNSA. This CDR3 region has 20 residues. V lost 0 bases, J lost 3 bases, and 27 bases lay in between.

The chain employs TRBV20-1 and TRBJ2-1; the match to TRBD2 covers 8 bases. Germline V lookup: CDR1 DFQATT, CDR2 SNEGSKA (reference sequence). Trimming cost V 5 bases and J 9 bases; bases outside gene matches: 18. The CDR3 spans 16 residues. CDR3 loop: CSAPDPGGPSKSEQFF. Written as DNA, the CDR3 is TGCAGTGCTCCCGACCCGGGGGGGCCAAGTAAGTCTGAGCAGTTCTTC.

Only a few counts were recorded for this clonotype. V is TRBV4-3 and J is TRBJ2-7; a possible D gene is TRBD1 (6 bases). Germline values: CDR1 LGHNA, CDR2 YSLEER. This CDR3 contains 13 residues. Trimming took off 3 bases at V and 4 bases at J, with 10 bases between the two ends. The CDR3, as DNA: TGCGCCAGCAGCCAGGCACAGGGTTACGAGCAGTACTTC. Its translation is CASSQAQGYEQYF.

The chain couples TRBV15 to TRBJ1-4; D gene uncertain. The germline CDR1 and CDR2 sequences are LNHNV and YYDKDF (reference sequence). Trimming left V 0 bases short and J 3 bases short, with 11 bases between. The length of the CDR3 is 16 residues. This CDR3 is CATSRDQGTSNEKLFF. DNA for the CDR3: TGTGCCACCAGCAGAGATCAAGGCACCTCTAATGAAAAACTGTTTTTT.

This clonotype was recorded a few times. CDR3: CATSRQSVGRDEQFF. CDR3 nucleotide sequence: TGTGCCACCAGCAGGCAATCCGTTGGCAGGGATGAGCAGTTCTTC. The chain recombines TRBV15 with TRBJ2-1; possibly TRBD1 for D (5 bases). CDR1 is LNHNV, CDR2 YYDKDF, per germline (reference sequence). There are 15 residues in the CDR3. The V and J ends lost 3 bases and 8 bases respectively, with 17 bases between them. Supplemented by reference TRBV15 and TRBJ2-1, the full variable domain reads DAMVIQNPRYQVTQFGKPVTLSCSQTLNHNVMYWYQQKSSQAPKLLFHYYDKDFNNEADTPDNFQSRRPNTSFCFLDIRSPGLGDTAMYLCATSRQSVGRDEQFFGPGTRLTVL.

This clonotype turned up a few times. The V call is TRBV6-2 or TRBV6-3, the J call TRBJ1-5, with TRBD1 matching over 7 bases. Losses at the gene ends were 6 bases for V and 7 bases for J; bases not matched to a gene: 15. This CDR3 is built from 16 residues. Germline V gives CDR1 MNHEY, CDR2 SVGEGT. The CDR3 bases are TGTGCCAGCAGCCAGAAACCCTCGACAGGGAGGCAGCCCCAGCATTTT. This translates into CASSQKPSTGRQPQHF.

This chain joins TRBV4-1 and TRBJ2-7, with TRBD1 as a possible D gene (5 bases). The CDR3 is 16 residues long. Trimming stripped 1 base from V and 7 bases from J, with 20 bases between. Looked up from germline, CDR1 is MGHRA and CDR2 is YSYEKL. The CDR3 DNA reads as TGCGCCAGCAGCCAAGCCCTCCCAGGGCCTCTGGGTGAGCAGTACTTC. Translated: CASSQALPGPLGEQYF.

V is TRBV12-3 or TRBV12-4 and J is TRBJ2-2; no clear D gene. Trimming shortened V by 6 bases and J by 2 bases, and 13 bases separated the two germline ends. The CDR3 is 15 residues long. CDR3: CASRGQLTNTGELFF. CDR3 DNA sequence: TGTGCCAGCAGGGGTCAGTTAACAAACACCGGGGAGCTGTTTTTT.

The chain carries TRBV27 and TRBJ2-7, with D hard to call. V was clipped by 4 bases and J by 4 bases, with 17 bases between them. Germline CDR1 reads MNHEY; CDR2 reads SMNVEV (reference sequence). This CDR3 region has 15 residues. The CDR3 coding sequence is TGTGCCAGCAGTTCCTCAGTGGGCCCCCCATACGAGCAGTACTTC. It specifies CASSSSVGPPYEQYF.

The gene calls are TRBV5-1 and TRBJ2-3; TRBD2 matches at 7 bases. CDR1 is SGHRS and CDR2 is YFSETQ in the germline V gene. The CDR3 runs 15 residues. The V segment lost 4 bases and the J segment 4 bases; nucleotides outside the gene matches: 9. CDR3 DNA sequence: TGCGCCAGCAGCCCCGGGACTACGGGGGCAGATACGCAGTATTTT. Translating gives CASSPGTTGADTQYF.

The chain recombines TRBV7-2 with TRBJ1-1, with unresolved D. The length of the CDR3 is 13 residues. Germline V gene sequence: CDR1 SGHTA, CDR2 FQGNSA. V lost 5 bases to trimming and J lost 4 bases, with 11 bases between them. This CDR3 is CASSPRSGTEAFF. The CDR3 nucleotides are TGTGCCAGCAGCCCTCGAAGCGGCACTGAAGCTTTCTTT.

This clonotype was detected once. The chain carries TRBV20-1 and TRBJ2-1, with 11 bases lining up with TRBD2. V lost 2 bases and J lost 2; bases outside the gene matches: 5. The CDR3 has 16 amino acids. Germline V gene lookup returns CDR1 DFQATT and CDR2 SNEGSKA (reference sequence). The CDR3 loop reads CSARIAGGSPYNEQFF. CDR3 bases: TGCAGTGCTAGAATAGCGGGAGGGTCGCCCTACAATGAGCAGTTCTTC.

The genes are TRBV12-3 or TRBV12-4 and TRBJ1-4; no firm D call. V was clipped by 0 bases and J by 0 bases, with 11 bases between them. The CDR3 consists of 17 residues. The CDR3 region has the DNA TGTGCCAGCAGTTTAGCGTCCGGACCCGCAACTAATGAAAAACTGTTTTTT. It encodes CASSLASGPATNEKLFF.

The chain couples TRBV7-9 to TRBJ1-1; 9 nucleotides align to TRBD1. Germline CDR1 and CDR2: SEHNR and FQNEAQ (reference sequence). This CDR3 contains 15 residues. Germline trimming cut 6 bases from V and 3 bases from J; bases unmatched to any gene: 8. In nucleotides, the CDR3 is TGTGCCAGCAGAAACCGACAGGGGGGGTACACTGAAGCTTTCTTT. Its translation: CASRNRQGGYTEAFF.

The chain has TRBV7-9 and TRBJ2-7, with 8 bases lining up with TRBD2. Germline V gives CDR1 SEHNR, CDR2 FQNEAQ (reference sequence). V shed 1 base, J shed 5 bases, and the junction held 13 bases outside the gene matches. The CDR3 runs 17 residues. CDR3 in amino acids: CASSLEVGLVISHEQYF. The CDR3 DNA follows: TGTGCCAGCAGCTTAGAAGTGGGACTAGTGATTTCCCACGAGCAGTACTTC.

This clonotype showed up just a few times. The chain employs TRBV20-1 and TRBJ1-4; the match to TRBD1 covers 7 bases. Germline values: CDR1 DFQATT, CDR2 SNEGSKA (reference sequence). V shed 6 bases and J 6 bases; nucleotides not matched to a gene: 7. The length of the CDR3 is 13 residues. CDR3 DNA sequence: TGCAGTGCCGCAGGGGGTTCACATGAAAAACTGTTTTTT. It yields the protein CSAAGGSHEKLFF.

The rearrangement uses TRBV10-3 and TRBJ1-2, with 7 bases identical to TRBD1. The CDR3 totals 17 residues. Trimming took 2 bases from V and 4 from J; bases not matched to a gene: 13. The germline V gene encodes CDR1 ENHRY and CDR2 SYGVKD. CDR3 sequence (DNA): TGTGCCATCAGTGAGAGTTTTGGACAGGAGCGGGCCTATGGCTACACCTTC. Its translation is CAISESFGQERAYGYTF.